A single sample is the source of the 14 T cell receptor beta chains below, sequenced in a study of blood T cell repertoires in COVID-19. Sequencing used immunoSEQ multiplex PCR; TCRdb keeps in-frame clones, though not all of them. The sample records 68,000 or so clones, about 87% being singletons. The sample taken for sequencing was peripheral blood. The receptor set was obtained from a human donor in a cohort sampled during active COVID-19.

The CDR3 here is CASSLGASEVGELFF. DNA of the CDR3: TGTGCCAGCAGCTTAGGAGCTAGCGAGGTCGGGGAGCTGTTTTTT. The chain couples TRBV7-8 to TRBJ2-2, with D perhaps TRBD2 (6 bases). The V gene's germline CDR1 is SGHVS and CDR2 FQNEAQ. The CDR3 totals 15 residues. V lost 1 base to trimming and J lost 7 bases, with 13 bases between them.

This sequence joins TRBV4-1 and TRBJ1-2; TRBD1 matches 8 bases. In germline, CDR1 is MGHRA, CDR2 YSYEKL. V lost 6 bases, J lost 3 bases, and 6 bases stayed unmatched. The CDR3 totals 14 residues. The CDR3 region is CASRTPGQDYGYTF. As DNA, the CDR3 is TGCGCCAGCAGGACACCGGGACAGGACTATGGCTACACCTTC.

The gene calls are TRBV9 and TRBJ2-3, with 12 bases fitting TRBD2. In germline, CDR1 is SGDLS, CDR2 YYNGEE. The CDR3 has 15 amino acids. The V and J ends lost 4 bases and 6 bases, in that order; junction bases with no gene match: 6. The CDR3 loop reads CASSSEGTSGDTQYF. The CDR3 nucleotides read TGTGCCAGCAGCTCCGAAGGGACTAGCGGGGATACGCAGTATTTT.

The V call is TRBV5-1, the J call TRBJ1-2; D is unresolved. Germline values: CDR1 SGHRS, CDR2 YFSETQ. The CDR3 consists of 15 residues. Trimming took 1 base from V and 8 from J, leaving 18 bases between them. The CDR3 is CASSLQGSSSGGYTF. The DNA of the CDR3 is TGCGCCAGCAGCTTGCAAGGCAGCTCGTCGGGAGGCTACACCTTC.

This CDR3 is CASSWQGNGNQPQHF. The DNA for the CDR3 is TGTGCCAGCAGTTGGCAGGGGAACGGCAATCAGCCCCAGCATTTT. The chain combines TRBV27 with TRBJ1-5; D may be TRBD1 (6 bases). Germline V gene lookup returns CDR1 MNHEY and CDR2 SMNVEV (reference sequence). V lost 4 bases and J 2 bases, leaving 12 bases between the germline ends. The CDR3 runs 15 residues.

The chain has TRBV28 and TRBJ1-2, with D tentatively TRBD1 (5 bases). The CDR3 has 16 residues. Germline V CDR1 and CDR2: MDHEN, SYDVKM. V was cut by 4 bases and J by 2 bases, with 17 bases left in between. This CDR3 reads CASSYIDGGENYGYTF. The CDR3 DNA reads TGTGCCAGCAGTTACATAGACGGGGGAGAGAACTATGGCTACACCTTC.

The rearrangement links TRBV10-3 to TRBJ1-2, with D possibly being TRBD1 (5 bases). CDR3 length: 15 amino acids. V shed 0 bases and J shed 0 bases, with 8 bases lying between them. Germline V gene data show CDR1 as ENHRY and CDR2 as SYGVKD. CDR3 sequence (DNA): TGTGCCATCAGTGAGTCGGCAGGGCCTAACTATGGCTACACCTTC. Residues: CAISESAGPNYGYTF.

This clone appeared a single time. This sequence joins TRBV28 and TRBJ1-1; TRBD1 is a possible D gene (5 bases). The ends were cut back, 2 bases at V and 5 bases at J, with 15 bases in the middle. The CDR3 covers 15 residues. The germline CDR1 and CDR2 sequences are MDHEN and SYDVKM. CDR3 protein: CASSLQGGFNTEAFF. In nucleotides, the CDR3 is TGTGCCAGCAGTTTACAGGGAGGGTTTAATACTGAAGCTTTCTTT.

The chain is built from TRBV7-9 and TRBJ1-6; TRBD1 is a possible D gene (5 bases). This CDR3 has 17 residues. Trimming cost V 5 bases and J 0 bases, with 14 bases left between them. Germline loops: CDR1 SEHNR, CDR2 FQNEAQ (reference sequence). The CDR3 DNA reads as TGTGCCAGCAGCCGCGGGACGGCAAGCTCCTATAATTCACCCCTCCACTTT. Translation gives CASSRGTASSYNSPLHF.

V usage is TRBV7-2 and J usage is TRBJ2-7; TRBD1 is a possible D gene (5 bases). Trimming left V 5 bases short and J 3 bases short, with 14 bases between. CDR1 is SGHTA, CDR2 FQGNSA, per germline. The CDR3 has 14 amino acids. For the CDR3, the DNA is TGTGCCAGCAGCCCTACCTCAAGGGGCTACGAGCAGTACTTC. It encodes CASSPTSRGYEQYF. The full variable domain, its missing parts supplied by reference TRBV7-2 and TRBJ2-7, is GAGVSQSPSNKVTEKGKDVELRCDPISGHTALYWYRQSLGQGLEFLIYFQGNSAPDKSGLPSDRFSAERTGGSVSTLTIQRTQQEDSAVYLCASSPTSRGYEQYFGPGTRLTVT.

This sequence joins TRBV19 and TRBJ2-2; 7 nucleotides align to TRBD2. After removal of 7 bases from V and 1 base from J, the junction contained 6 bases not matched to a gene. CDR3 length: 15 amino acids. Germline CDR1 reads LNHDA; CDR2 reads SQIVND (reference sequence). The CDR3 DNA reads as TGTGCCAGTACCCGATCGGGAGGGAACACCGGGGAGCTGTTTTTT. Translating gives CASTRSGGNTGELFF.

The V gene is TRBV6-2 or TRBV6-3, the J gene TRBJ2-5; 9 bases agree with TRBD1. CDR1 MNHEY and CDR2 SVGEGT come from the germline V gene. CDR3 size: 14 residues. V dropped 6 bases and J dropped 1; count of bases not matched to a gene: 3. CDR3 loop: CASSHRGRQETQYF. The DNA for the CDR3 is TGTGCCAGCAGCCACAGGGGGCGCCAAGAGACCCAGTACTTC.

The V gene is TRBV5-1, the J gene TRBJ1-4, with 7 bases aligning to TRBD1. The CDR3 runs 16 residues. Looked up from germline, CDR1 is SGHRS and CDR2 is YFSETQ. J was trimmed by 4 bases and V by 5 bases; bases with no gene match: 11. CDR3 nucleotides: TGCGCCAGCAGACCAGTTCCCGGGACAGATAATGAAAAACTGTTTTTT. Amino acid sequence: CASRPVPGTDNEKLFF.

This clone was found once. The chain joins TRBV19 to TRBJ1-5; 8 bases line up with TRBD1. CDR1 LNHDA and CDR2 SQIVND come from the germline V gene (reference sequence). The CDR3 is 16 amino acids. Trimming removed 4 bases from V and 1 base from J; junction bases left unmatched: 6. This CDR3 is CASSSRTGLSNQPQHF. CDR3 coding DNA: TGTGCCAGTAGTAGCAGGACAGGGTTAAGCAATCAGCCCCAGCATTTT.